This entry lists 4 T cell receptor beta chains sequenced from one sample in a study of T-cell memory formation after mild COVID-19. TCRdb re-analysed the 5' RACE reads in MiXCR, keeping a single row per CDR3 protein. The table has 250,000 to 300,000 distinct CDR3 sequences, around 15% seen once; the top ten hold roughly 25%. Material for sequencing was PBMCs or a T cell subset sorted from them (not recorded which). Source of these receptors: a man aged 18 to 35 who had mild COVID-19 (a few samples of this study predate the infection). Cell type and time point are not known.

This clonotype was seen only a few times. The CDR3 sequence is CASTLYGDTQYF. In DNA, the CDR3 is TGTGCCAGCACCCTCTACGGAGATACGCAGTATTTT. The chain has TRBV7-2 and TRBJ2-3; D unresolved. Trimming shortened V by 7 bases and J by 5 bases, and 10 bases separated the two germline ends. In germline, CDR1 is SGHTA, CDR2 FQGNSA. The CDR3 loop spans 12 amino acids.

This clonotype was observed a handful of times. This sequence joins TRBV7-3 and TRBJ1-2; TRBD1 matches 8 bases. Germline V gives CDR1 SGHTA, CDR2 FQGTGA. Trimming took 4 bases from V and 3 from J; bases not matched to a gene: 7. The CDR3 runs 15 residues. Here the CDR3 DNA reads TGTGCCAGCAGCTCTAACACAGGGGGACACTATGGCTACACCTTC. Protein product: CASSSNTGGHYGYTF.

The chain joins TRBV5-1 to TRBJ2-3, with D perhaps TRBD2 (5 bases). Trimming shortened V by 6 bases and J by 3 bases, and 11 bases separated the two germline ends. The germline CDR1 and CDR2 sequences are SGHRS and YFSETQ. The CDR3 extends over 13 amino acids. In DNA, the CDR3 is TGCGCCAGCAAACAAGCGGAAACAGATACGCAGTATTTT. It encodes CASKQAETDTQYF.

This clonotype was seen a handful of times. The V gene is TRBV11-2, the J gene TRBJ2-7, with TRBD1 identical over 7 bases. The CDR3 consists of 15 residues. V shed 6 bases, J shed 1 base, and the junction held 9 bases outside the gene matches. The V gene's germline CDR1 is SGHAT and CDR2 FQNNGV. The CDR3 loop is CASSHLQGKSYEQYF. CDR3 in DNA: TGTGCCAGCAGTCATTTACAGGGGAAATCCTACGAGCAGTACTTC.